The present T cell receptor (beta chain) was sequenced within a study of blood T cell repertoires in COVID-19. Study information: There were acute and convalescent COVID-19 samples, and they came from the United States, Italy and Spain.

This CDR3 has 14 amino acids. Per the germline V gene, CDR1 is MDHEN and CDR2 is SYDVKM. Trimming stripped 3 bases from V and 8 bases from J, with 16 bases between. Assay used: immunoSEQ multiplex PCR; TCRdb lists only in-frame clones, some missing. The sample shows approximately 170,000 clones, 74% of them seen only once. The chain is built from TRBV28 and TRBJ1-2; a possible D gene is TRBD1 (6 bases). The source is an elderly woman with acute or convalescent COVID-19. Sequencing used peripheral blood. CDR3 loop: CASSLLGARQGYTF. CDR3 DNA sequence: TGTGCCAGCAGTTTGTTGGGGGCGCGGCAGGGCTACACCTTC.